The 11 T cell receptor beta chains reported below all come from one sample, sequenced in a study of blood T cell repertoires in COVID-19. TCRdb's table, derived via immunoSEQ multiplex PCR, lists solely in-frame clones and lacks some. The table shows 130,000 or so clones, with about 87% occurring only once. The sequenced material came from peripheral blood. These receptors were obtained from a man in his fifties or sixties with active COVID-19.

The chain uses TRBV7-2 and TRBJ1-5; tentative D call: TRBD1 (5 bases). The V gene lost 5 bases and the J gene lost 6 bases, with 26 bases spanning the gap. The length of the CDR3 is 18 residues. Germline assignment: CDR1 SGHTA and CDR2 FQGNSA. The CDR3 nucleotides read TGTGCCAGCAGCCTATCGGGGGGATCCCAACAGAGGGGTCAGCCCCAGCATTTT. Amino acids: CASSLSGGSQQRGQPQHF. Based on the CDR3 plus reference TRBV7-2 and TRBJ1-5, the full variable domain is GAGVSQSPSNKVTEKGKDVELRCDPISGHTALYWYRQSLGQGLEFLIYFQGNSAPDKSGLPSDRFSAERTGGSVSTLTIQRTQQEDSAVYLCASSLSGGSQQRGQPQHFGDGTRLSIL.

This chain uses TRBV4-1 with TRBJ2-4; D not certain. The germline CDR1 and CDR2 sequences are MGHRA and YSYEKL. The V gene lost 0 bases and the J gene lost 2 bases, with 20 bases spanning the gap. CDR3 length: 19 residues. The CDR3: CASSQDRDGRPPTKNIQYF. CDR3 DNA: TGCGCCAGCAGCCAAGATCGAGACGGCAGGCCACCTACCAAAAACATTCAGTACTTC.

This chain connects TRBV11-2 to TRBJ1-1; D perhaps matches TRBD1 (5 bases). Germline V gives CDR1 SGHAT, CDR2 FQNNGV. This CDR3 contains 15 residues. V was clipped by 0 bases and J by 3 bases, with 11 bases between them. CDR3 in DNA: TGTGCCAGCAGCTTAGATTCAGGGAGGGACACTGAAGCTTTCTTT. Its protein is CASSLDSGRDTEAFF.

The chain's CDR3 is CASSLRQGSEQYF. The CDR3 region has the DNA TGCGCCAGCAGCTTACGACAGGGTTCCGAGCAGTACTTC. This chain joins TRBV5-1 and TRBJ2-7, with 7 bases that match TRBD1. V gave up 2 bases and J gave up 6 bases; unmatched junction bases: 5. The germline CDR1 and CDR2 sequences are SGHRS and YFSETQ. CDR3 length: 13 residues.

CDR3 in DNA: TGCGCCAGCAGCTCCCTAGCGGTCGCGAACAATGAGCAGTTCTTC. This gives the protein CASSSLAVANNEQFF. The chain carries TRBV5-1 and TRBJ2-1; 7 bases match TRBD2. Germline V lookup: CDR1 SGHRS, CDR2 YFSETQ. CDR3 size: 15 residues. V lost 3 bases, J lost 5 bases, and 8 bases stayed unmatched. Together with reference TRBV5-1 and TRBJ2-1, the CDR3 gives the full variable domain: KAGVTQTPRYLIKTRGQQVTLSCSPISGHRSVSWYQQTPGQGLQFLFEYFSETQRNKGNFPGRFSGRQFSNSRSEMNVSTLELGDSALYLCASSSLAVANNEQFFGPGTRLTVL.

The chain couples TRBV10-1 to TRBJ2-7; 8 bases align to TRBD1. Germline V gives CDR1 WNHNN, CDR2 SYGVQD (reference sequence). With V trimmed by 4 bases and J by 1 base, 21 bases remained unmatched. The CDR3 totals 20 residues. CDR3 amino acids: CASSVSRTGQGMSMSYEQYF. The CDR3 nucleotides are TGCGCCAGCAGTGTATCTAGGACAGGGCAGGGGATGAGTATGTCCTACGAGCAGTACTTC.

The CDR3 coding sequence is TGTGCCTGGAGTCCGGCTGGAAACACCATATATTTT. It is translated as CAWSPAGNTIYF. This chain links TRBV30 with TRBJ1-3; D is undetermined. Trimming removed 2 bases from V and 2 bases from J, with 4 bases in between. The germline V gene has CDR1 GTSNPN and CDR2 SVGIG (reference sequence). The CDR3 totals 12 residues.

This chain uses TRBV5-1 with TRBJ1-1; 7 bases line up with TRBD1. Germline-derived CDR1 and CDR2 are SGHRS and YFSETQ. The CDR3 has 13 amino acids. J lost 7 bases, V lost 0 bases, and 3 bases had no gene match. The CDR3 DNA reads as TGCGCCAGCAGCTTGGGGGGGACAGTTGAAGCTTTCTTT. This encodes CASSLGGTVEAFF.

This clone appeared a single time. The chain employs TRBV9 and TRBJ1-4; D remains unclear. CDR1 is SGDLS and CDR2 is YYNGEE in the germline V gene. This CDR3 has 15 residues. Trimming cost V 4 bases and J 0 bases, with 10 bases left between them. The CDR3 bases are TGTGCCAGCAGCCGACACATCACAACTAATGAAAAACTGTTTTTT. Amino acids: CASSRHITTNEKLFF.

The chain couples TRBV19 to TRBJ2-2; TRBD1 matches at 8 bases. The CDR3 has 15 amino acids. The germline gives CDR1 LNHDA, CDR2 SQIVND (reference sequence). Unmatched junction bases numbered 3, after V lost 2 bases and J lost 4 bases. CDR3 nucleotides: TGTGCCAGTAGTATAACCGGACAGGGCACCGGGGAGCTGTTTTTT. This gives the protein CASSITGQGTGELFF.

The rearrangement uses TRBV3-1 (or the pseudogene TRBV3-2) and TRBJ1-5; perhaps TRBD1 as D (5 bases). Between the trimmed V and J ends, which lost 0 bases and 7 bases, there was a span of 16 bases. Germline CDR1 is LGHDT and CDR2 is YNNKEL (reference sequence). This CDR3 region has 16 residues. CDR3 sequence (DNA): TGTGCCAGCAGCCAAGATGTGGGCAGGGCCGGCCAGCCCCAGCATTTT. Its translation is CASSQDVGRAGQPQHF.